This TCR beta chain came from a study of regulatory T cells in long-lasting Graves disease. Study information: To qualify as persistent, Graves' disease required over 5 years of antithyroid drugs with positive TSH receptor antibodies. Regarding the study as a whole: Persistent disease showed a preference for TRBV28, TRBJ1-2 and TRBJ2-5.

The CDR3 contains 14 residues. CDR1 MRHNA and CDR2 SNTAGT come from the germline V gene. V lost 5 bases and J 5 bases, leaving 13 bases between the germline ends. Points on this clonotype: Its antigen is currently unknown. A much more abundant neighbour one base away suggests this may be a read error.

Library construction for TCR beta used iRepertoire HTBI primers and Arm-PCR of CDR3 regions. TCRdb re-analysed the multiplex PCR reads in MiXCR, keeping a single row per CDR3 protein. This sample has some 450,000 distinct CDR3 sequences, with roughly a quarter found just once. Sample time point: persistent/refractory GD, antithyroid drugs over 5 years with positive TRAb. RNA extracted from PBMCs served as the sequencing template. V is TRBV6-4 and J is TRBJ1-5; D uncertain. The origin of this receptor is a female donor with Graves disease. Sequenced here: peripheral blood mononuclear cells (PBMCs), sampled when the disease was refractory, from a patient treated with antithyroid drugs. The CDR3 sequence: CASSSGRTYQPQHF. CDR3 coding DNA: TGTGCCAGCAGTTCCGGCAGGACCTATCAGCCCCAGCATTTT.